This is a list of T cell receptor beta chains from one sample in a study of cytomegalovirus exposure and HLA in healthy donors. Only in-frame clones appear in the TCRdb table, and some are missing; sequencing was by immunoSEQ multiplex PCR. Of 120,000 to 150,000 clones detected, around 70% appear once; the ten largest clones hold 2.1%. The sample taken for sequencing was PBMCs. Receptor source: a man aged 40-55 years in good health and CMV-seronegative. The CDR3 runs from the conserved cysteine through the conserved F or W. A D gene is named only where the DNA matches it firmly. Rows give clone size only sometimes, using once, few, many, or a class for an expanded clone.

j_call,clone_size,v_call,d_call,cdr3_nt,cdr3_aa
TRBJ2-7,NA,TRBV27,NA,TGTGCCAGCAGTTTATCTGAGCGCTACGAGCAGTACTTC,CASSLSERYEQYF
TRBJ2-7,NA,TRBV4-1,NA,TGCGCCAGCAGCCAAGTAAACAGTAACCCCTACGAGCAGTACTTC,CASSQVNSNPYEQYF
TRBJ2-3,NA,TRBV6-5,NA,TGTGCCAGCAGTCAATCCGGAGATACGCAGTATTTT,CASSQSGDTQYF
TRBJ2-7,NA,TRBV27,NA,TGTGCCAGCTCTTCCCTAGAGGGGGGGAACCACGAGCAGTACTTC,CASSSLEGGNHEQYF
TRBJ2-5,NA,TRBV5-1,TRBD2,TGCGCCAGCAGCTCTTCGTTAGCGGGGGGTTTCCAAGAGACCCAGTACTTC,CASSSSLAGGFQETQYF
TRBJ2-5,NA,TRBV5-4,TRBD1,TGTGCCAGCAGCCAGGACAGGGGACCTGAGACCCAGTACTTC,CASSQDRGPETQYF
TRBJ2-7,NA,TRBV9,NA,TGTGCCAGCAGCCTACAGGGAGATGGCTACGAGCAGTACTTC,CASSLQGDGYEQYF
TRBJ1-5,NA,TRBV7-9,NA,TGTGCCAGCAGCTTAGTGCCGGATCAGCCCCAGCATTTT,CASSLVPDQPQHF
TRBJ2-1,NA,TRBV9,TRBD2,TGTGCCAGCAGCGTAGGGTTAGCGGGAAGTCTTAATGAGCAGTTCTTC,CASSVGLAGSLNEQFF
TRBJ1-5,NA,TRBV2,TRBD1,TGTGCCAGCAGTTTCAGGGGGAGAAATCAGCCCCAGCATTTT,CASSFRGRNQPQHF
TRBJ1-1,once,TRBV4-1,TRBD1,TGCGCCAGCAGCCAAGTGGAGGGCAGGACAGGGGAAGCTTTCTTT,CASSQVEGRTGEAFF
TRBJ2-7,few,TRBV30,NA,TGTGCCTGGGGGGGGAGAGTTGGGGTCGAGCAGTACTTC,CAWGGRVGVEQYF
TRBJ2-5,NA,TRBV28,NA,TGTGCCAGCAGTTCCTTGGCGGGACGTGAGACCCAGTACTTC,CASSSLAGRETQYF
TRBJ2-7,NA,TRBV5-1,NA,TGCGCCAGCAGCTTGGCCCGGGTCTCCTACGAGCAGTACTTC,CASSLARVSYEQYF
TRBJ2-7,NA,TRBV19,TRBD1,TGTGCCAGTACCGACCGGGACAGGGGGTTTCAGCAGTACTTC,CASTDRDRGFQQYF